The following is a TCR beta chain sequence with its context. Its antigen is not identified. TCRdb fed the 5' RACE reads into MiXCR, producing one record per CDR3 protein. The sample has 600,000 to 750,000 distinct CDR3 sequences, about 12% seen once. The V end lost 3 bases, the J end lost 4 bases, and 14 bases lay between the germline ends. The CDR3 contains 14 residues. Germline CDR1 is DFQATT and CDR2 is SNEGSKA (reference sequence). This entry is derived from a study of T cells after yellow fever vaccination. Findings and limits, study-wide: Subsequent booster samples again held most clones from primary vaccination (nearly 98% CD4, 88% CD8). Peaking on day 5 versus 15, the secondary response was faster but weaker.

The receptor was derived from a man aged 25-40 years who received the YFV17D yellow fever vaccine. The source material was PBMCs, sampled on the day of the yellow fever booster vaccination. The chain carries TRBV20-1 and TRBJ2-3; D remains unclear. The CDR3: CSARWAAYADTQYF. The CDR3 DNA reads as TGCAGTGCTAGGTGGGCGGCTTATGCAGATACGCAGTATTTT.